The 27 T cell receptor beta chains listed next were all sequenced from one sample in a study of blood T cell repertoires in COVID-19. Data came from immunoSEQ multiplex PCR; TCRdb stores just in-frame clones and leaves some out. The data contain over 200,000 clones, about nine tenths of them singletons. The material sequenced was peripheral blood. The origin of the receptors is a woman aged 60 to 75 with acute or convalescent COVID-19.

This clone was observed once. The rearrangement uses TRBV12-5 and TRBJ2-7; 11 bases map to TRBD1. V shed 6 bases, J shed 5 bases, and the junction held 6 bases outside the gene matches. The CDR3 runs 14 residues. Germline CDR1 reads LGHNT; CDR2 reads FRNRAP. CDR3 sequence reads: CASGPGQGGHEQYF. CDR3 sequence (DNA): TGTGCTAGTGGACCGGGACAGGGGGGACACGAGCAGTACTTC.

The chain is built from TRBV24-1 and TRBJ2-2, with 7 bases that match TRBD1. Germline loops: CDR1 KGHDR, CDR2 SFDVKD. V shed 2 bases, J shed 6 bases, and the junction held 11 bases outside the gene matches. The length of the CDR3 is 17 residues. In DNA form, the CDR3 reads TGTGCCACCAGTGATTCTCTAGACAGGGCCAGGCCCGGGGAGCTGTTTTTT. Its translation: CATSDSLDRARPGELFF.

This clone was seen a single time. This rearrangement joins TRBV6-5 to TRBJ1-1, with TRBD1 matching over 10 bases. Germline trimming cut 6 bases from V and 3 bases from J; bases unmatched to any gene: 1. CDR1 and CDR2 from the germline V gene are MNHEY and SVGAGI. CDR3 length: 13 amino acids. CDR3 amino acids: CASRGQGYTEAFF. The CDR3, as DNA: TGTGCCAGCAGGGGACAGGGGTACACTGAAGCTTTCTTT.

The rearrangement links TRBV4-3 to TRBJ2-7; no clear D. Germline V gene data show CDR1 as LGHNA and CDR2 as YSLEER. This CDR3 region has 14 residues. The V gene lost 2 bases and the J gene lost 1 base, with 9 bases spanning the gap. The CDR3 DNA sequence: TGCGCCAGCAGCCAATCCTTCCCTTCCTACGAGCAGTACTTC. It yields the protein CASSQSFPSYEQYF.

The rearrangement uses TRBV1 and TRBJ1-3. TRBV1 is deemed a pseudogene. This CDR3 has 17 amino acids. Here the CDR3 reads CTSSQAPGGFPGNTIYF. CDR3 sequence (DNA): TGCACCAGCAGCCAAGCTCCGGGGGGCTTCCCTGGAAACACCATATATTTT.

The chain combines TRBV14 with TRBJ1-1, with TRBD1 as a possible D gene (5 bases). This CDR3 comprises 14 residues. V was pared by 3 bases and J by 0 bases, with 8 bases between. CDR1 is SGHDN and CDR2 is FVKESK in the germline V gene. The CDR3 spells CASSHGGLNTEAFF. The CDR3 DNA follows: TGTGCCAGCAGCCATGGGGGGTTGAACACTGAAGCTTTCTTT.

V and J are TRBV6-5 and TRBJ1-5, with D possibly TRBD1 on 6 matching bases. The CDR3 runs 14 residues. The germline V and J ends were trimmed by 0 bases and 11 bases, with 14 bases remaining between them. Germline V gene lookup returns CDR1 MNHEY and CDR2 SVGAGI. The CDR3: CASSYSVRDKTQHF. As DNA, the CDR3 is TGTGCCAGCAGTTACTCCGTTCGGGACAAGACCCAGCATTTT.

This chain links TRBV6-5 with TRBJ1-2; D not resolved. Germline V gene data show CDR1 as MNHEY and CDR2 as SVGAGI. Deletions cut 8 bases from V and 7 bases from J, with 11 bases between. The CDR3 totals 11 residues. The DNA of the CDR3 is TGTGCCAGCGCCGGTACCATTGGCTACACCTTC. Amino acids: CASAGTIGYTF.

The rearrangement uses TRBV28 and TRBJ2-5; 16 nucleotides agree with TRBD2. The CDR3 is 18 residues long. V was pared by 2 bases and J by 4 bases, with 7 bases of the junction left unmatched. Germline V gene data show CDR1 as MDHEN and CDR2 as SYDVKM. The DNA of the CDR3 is TGTGCCAGCAGTTTACCGGCGGGACTAGCGGGAGGGGGAGAGACCCAGTACTTC. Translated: CASSLPAGLAGGGETQYF.

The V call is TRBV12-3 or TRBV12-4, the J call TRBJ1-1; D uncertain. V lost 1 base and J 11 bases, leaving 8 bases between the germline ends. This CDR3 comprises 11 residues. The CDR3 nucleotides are TGTGCCAGCAGTTTAGGCCAGTTGGCTTTCTTT. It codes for CASSLGQLAFF.

In DNA, the CDR3 is TGTGCCAGCACCCCCGGGACAGATAATTCACCCCTCCACTTT. The encoded protein is CASTPGTDNSPLHF. This chain uses TRBV7-9 with TRBJ1-6, with 7 bases fitting TRBD1. The ends lost 7 bases at V and 5 bases at J; junction bases unmatched: 5. Germline V gene sequence: CDR1 SEHNR, CDR2 FQNEAQ (reference sequence). This CDR3 contains 14 residues.

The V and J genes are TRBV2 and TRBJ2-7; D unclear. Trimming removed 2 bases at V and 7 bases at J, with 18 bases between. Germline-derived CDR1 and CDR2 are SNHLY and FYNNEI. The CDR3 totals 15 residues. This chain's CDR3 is CASSEMRGSTREQYF. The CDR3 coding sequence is TGTGCCAGCAGTGAAATGCGTGGGTCTACGAGGGAGCAGTACTTC.

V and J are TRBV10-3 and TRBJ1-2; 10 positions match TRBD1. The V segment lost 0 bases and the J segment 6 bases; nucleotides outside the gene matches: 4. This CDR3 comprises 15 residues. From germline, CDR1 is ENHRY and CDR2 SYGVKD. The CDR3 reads CAISESGTGEDGYTF. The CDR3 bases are TGTGCCATCAGTGAGTCTGGGACAGGGGAGGATGGCTACACCTTC.

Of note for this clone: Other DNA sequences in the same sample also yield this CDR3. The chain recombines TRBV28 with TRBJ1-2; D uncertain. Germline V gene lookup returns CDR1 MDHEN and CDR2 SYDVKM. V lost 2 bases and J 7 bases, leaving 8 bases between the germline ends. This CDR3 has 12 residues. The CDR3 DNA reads TGTGCCAGCAGTTTACTGACACGTGGCTACACCTTC. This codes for CASSLLTRGYTF.

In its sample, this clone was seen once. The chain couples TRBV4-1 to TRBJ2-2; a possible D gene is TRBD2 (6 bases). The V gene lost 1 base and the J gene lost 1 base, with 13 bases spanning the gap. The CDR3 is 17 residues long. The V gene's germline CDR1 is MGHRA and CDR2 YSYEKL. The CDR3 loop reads CASSQVIPAGNTGELFF. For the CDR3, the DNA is TGCGCCAGCAGCCAAGTTATACCAGCGGGGAACACCGGGGAGCTGTTTTTT.

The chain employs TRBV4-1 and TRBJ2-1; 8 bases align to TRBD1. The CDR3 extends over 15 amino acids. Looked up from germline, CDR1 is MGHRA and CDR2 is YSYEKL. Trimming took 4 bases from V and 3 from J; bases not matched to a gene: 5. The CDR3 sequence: CASSRTGGDYNEQFF. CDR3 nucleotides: TGCGCCAGCAGCCGAACAGGGGGAGACTACAATGAGCAGTTCTTC.

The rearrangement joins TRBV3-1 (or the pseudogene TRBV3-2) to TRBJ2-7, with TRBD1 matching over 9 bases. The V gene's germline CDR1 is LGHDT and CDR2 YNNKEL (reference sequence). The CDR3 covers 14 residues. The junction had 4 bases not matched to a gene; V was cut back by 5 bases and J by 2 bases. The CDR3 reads CASSLGQGTYEQYF. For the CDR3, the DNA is TGTGCCAGCAGCTTAGGACAGGGGACCTACGAGCAGTACTTC.

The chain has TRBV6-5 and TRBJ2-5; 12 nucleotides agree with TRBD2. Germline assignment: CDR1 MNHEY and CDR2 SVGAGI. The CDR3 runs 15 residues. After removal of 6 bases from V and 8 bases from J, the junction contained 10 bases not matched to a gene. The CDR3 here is CASSDGTSGPRTQYF. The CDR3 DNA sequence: TGTGCCAGCAGCGATGGGACTAGCGGGCCCAGAACCCAGTACTTC.

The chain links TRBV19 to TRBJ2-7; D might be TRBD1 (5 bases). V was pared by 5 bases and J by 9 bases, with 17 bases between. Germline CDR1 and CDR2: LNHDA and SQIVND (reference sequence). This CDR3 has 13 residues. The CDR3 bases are TGTGCCAGTAGTCCCTCCATGGACACTCCGCAGTACTTC. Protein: CASSPSMDTPQYF.

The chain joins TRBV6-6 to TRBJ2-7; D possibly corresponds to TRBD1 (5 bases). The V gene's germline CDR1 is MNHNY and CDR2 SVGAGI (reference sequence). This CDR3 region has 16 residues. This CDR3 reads CRIDDGTGRRIYEQYF. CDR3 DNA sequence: TGTAGGATTGACGACGGCACAGGTAGACGGATCTACGAGCAGTACTTC.

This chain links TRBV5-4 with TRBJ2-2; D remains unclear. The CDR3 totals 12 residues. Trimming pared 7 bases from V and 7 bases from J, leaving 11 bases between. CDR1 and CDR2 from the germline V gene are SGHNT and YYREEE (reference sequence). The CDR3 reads CASSSGRGELFF. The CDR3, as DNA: TGTGCCAGCTCATCCGGTCGCGGGGAGCTGTTTTTT. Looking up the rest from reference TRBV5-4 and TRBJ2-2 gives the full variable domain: ETGVTQSPTHLIKTRGQQVTLRCSSQSGHNTVSWYQQALGQGPQFIFQYYREEENGRGNFPPRFSGLQFPNYSSELNVNALELDDSALYLCASSSGRGELFFGEGSRLTVL.

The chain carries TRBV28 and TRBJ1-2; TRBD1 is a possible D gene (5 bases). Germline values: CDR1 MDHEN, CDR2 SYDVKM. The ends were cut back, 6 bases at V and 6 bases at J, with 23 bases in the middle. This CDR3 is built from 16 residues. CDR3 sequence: CASSLQPGLGLHGYTF. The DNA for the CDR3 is TGTGCCAGCAGCCTCCAACCGGGACTAGGACTTCATGGCTACACCTTC.

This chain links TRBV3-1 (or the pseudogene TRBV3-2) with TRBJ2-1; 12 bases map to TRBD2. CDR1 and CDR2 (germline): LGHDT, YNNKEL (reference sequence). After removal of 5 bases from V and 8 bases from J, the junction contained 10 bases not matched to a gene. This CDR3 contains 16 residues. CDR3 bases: TGTGCCAGCAGCGCGGGGACTAGCGGGTTATTCGATGAGCAGTTCTTC. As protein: CASSAGTSGLFDEQFF.

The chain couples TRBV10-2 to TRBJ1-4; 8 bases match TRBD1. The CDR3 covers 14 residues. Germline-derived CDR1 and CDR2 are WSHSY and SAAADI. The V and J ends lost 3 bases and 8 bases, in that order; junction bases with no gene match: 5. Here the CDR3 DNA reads TGCGCCAGCAGTGAAGGCAGGGGGCGAGAAAAACTGTTTTTT. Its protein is CASSEGRGREKLFF.

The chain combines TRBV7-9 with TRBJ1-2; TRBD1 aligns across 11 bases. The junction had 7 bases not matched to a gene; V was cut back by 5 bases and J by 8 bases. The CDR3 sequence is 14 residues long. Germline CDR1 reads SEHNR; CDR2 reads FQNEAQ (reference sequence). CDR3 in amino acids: CASSAGQGAGGYTF. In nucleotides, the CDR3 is TGTGCCAGCAGCGCCGGACAGGGGGCGGGCGGCTACACCTTC.

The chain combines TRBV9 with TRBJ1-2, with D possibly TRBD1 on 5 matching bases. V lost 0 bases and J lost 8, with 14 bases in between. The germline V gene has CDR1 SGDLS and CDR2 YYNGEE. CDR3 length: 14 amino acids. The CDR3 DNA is TGTGCCAGCAGCGTAGGGACAAGCTCTCGGGGCTACACCTTC. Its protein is CASSVGTSSRGYTF.

The CDR3 spells CASSIRLATAPQETQYF. As DNA, the CDR3 is TGTGCCAGCAGTATTAGACTAGCCACGGCCCCCCAAGAGACCCAGTACTTC. The rearrangement links TRBV28 to TRBJ2-5; 7 nucleotides align to TRBD2. Trimming took 5 bases from V and 1 from J; bases not matched to a gene: 13. The CDR3 covers 17 residues. Germline V gene data show CDR1 as MDHEN and CDR2 as SYDVKM.